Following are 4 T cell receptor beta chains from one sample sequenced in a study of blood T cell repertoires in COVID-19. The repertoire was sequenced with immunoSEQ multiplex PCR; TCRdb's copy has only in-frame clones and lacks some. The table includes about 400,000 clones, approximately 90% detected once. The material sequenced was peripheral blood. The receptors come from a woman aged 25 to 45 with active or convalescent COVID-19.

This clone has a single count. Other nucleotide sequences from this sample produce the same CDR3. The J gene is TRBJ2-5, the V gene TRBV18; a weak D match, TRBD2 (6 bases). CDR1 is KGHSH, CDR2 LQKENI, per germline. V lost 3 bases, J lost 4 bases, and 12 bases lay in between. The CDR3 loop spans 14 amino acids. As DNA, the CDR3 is TGTGCCAGCTCACCGGGGGGAGTAGGAGAGACCCAGTACTTC. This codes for CASSPGGVGETQYF.

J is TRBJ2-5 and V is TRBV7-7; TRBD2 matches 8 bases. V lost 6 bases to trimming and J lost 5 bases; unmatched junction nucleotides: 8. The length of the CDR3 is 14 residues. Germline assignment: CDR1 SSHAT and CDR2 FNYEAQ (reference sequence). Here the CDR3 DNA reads TGTGCCAGCAGTACATCGGGGGGGCGGGAGACCCAGTACTTC. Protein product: CASSTSGGRETQYF.

In DNA, the CDR3 is TGTGCCACCAGTGATCGGGACAGGGGAGGGACCGGGGAGCTGTTTTTT. Amino acids: CATSDRDRGGTGELFF. The chain combines TRBV24-1 with TRBJ2-2; TRBD1 aligns across 10 bases. After removal of 3 bases from V and 5 bases from J, the junction contained 5 bases not matched to a gene. Germline V gene lookup returns CDR1 KGHDR and CDR2 SFDVKD. The CDR3 covers 16 residues.

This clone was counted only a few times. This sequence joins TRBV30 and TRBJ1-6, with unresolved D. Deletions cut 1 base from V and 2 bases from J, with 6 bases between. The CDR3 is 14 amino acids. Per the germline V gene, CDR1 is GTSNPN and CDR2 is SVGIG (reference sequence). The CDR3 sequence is CAWSGRAYNSPLHF. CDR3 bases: TGTGCCTGGAGTGGCCGGGCCTATAATTCACCCCTCCACTTT.